This T cell receptor (beta chain) was retrieved from a study of blood T cell repertoires in COVID-19 (dated by TCRdb to 2020 to 2021). Study-wide context: Samples from collaborators originated in the United States, Italy and Spain and spanned both the acute and convalescent phases of COVID-19. Samples were obtained from the ongoing ImmuneRACE study (first 160 participants) and from about 1,300 subjects provided by 6 global collaborators. The repertoires were released in a freely available public database intended as a resource for research on the immune response to SARS-CoV-2. The material from the prospective study consisted of cDNA or gDNA derived from T cells, B-cell-depleted T cells, or PBMCs. Subjects who had been exposed to COVID-19, were actively infected with it, or had recovered from it provided the deeply sampled blood TCRbeta repertoires that made up the dataset. The sample metadata nearly always contained a de-identified subject ID, COVID-19 status, age in years and sex. Where available, HLA class I and class II types were obtained from metadata supplied by the sample provider rather than from assay-based typing. The paper's findings and limits, for the study overall: Clinical and demographic metadata were provided uncurated, with the amount varying by source and participant.

Points on this clone: Its antigen remains unidentified. The record has no base qualities; no much larger clone is one base away.

Collaborating institutions collected whole blood in K2EDTA tubes following their own protocols. Collaborator samples were shipped for TCRbeta analysis as frozen whole blood, isolated PBMCs, or DNA extracted from either sample type. TCRbeta CDR3 regions were amplified from genomic DNA by means of the immunoSEQ Assay, a bias-controlled multiplex PCR. In the paper's pipeline: The number of nucleated cells in each sample was estimated by amplification of reference gene primers within the assay. To quantify the absolute abundance of each unique TCRbeta CDR3 rearrangement, sequence reads were collapsed and filtered. For each sample, productive Simpson clonality was calculated as the square root of Simpson's diversity index over productive rearrangements. TCRdb provides this immuneACCESS table in a form limited to in-frame rearrangements. Some clones are lacking; in checked studies, under half of them reflect an unresolved V gene, and why the rest are absent is not known. V and J calls and clone size are given by that table; D and trimming were obtained from the DNA. Present in this sample are about 260,000 clones, 86% of which were seen just once. Just under 9% of the sample is taken by the ten largest.

Relative to germline, V is missing 1 base and J is missing 10 bases, with 10 bases of the junction outside any gene match. The CDR3 has 15 amino acids, counting the end cysteine and phenylalanine. The read is trimmed to its CDR3 DNA, 45 bases read in frame from base 1. CDR1 and CDR2 (SGHTA, FQGTGA) derive from the germline V gene. Sequencing input: peripheral blood. This receptor was identified in a man aged 35 to 55 with active or convalescent COVID-19. Rearrangement joined TRBV7-3 to TRBJ2-3; the central 8 bases match TRBD2. DNA sequence: TGTGCCAGCAGCTTAATCGGGGGGGACCCCAGGCCGCAGTATTTT. It specifies CASSLIGGDPRPQYF.